The 8 T cell receptor beta chains below come from one sample, sequenced in a study of blood T cell repertoires in COVID-19. Generated by immunoSEQ multiplex PCR, the TCRdb table keeps only in-frame clones and is missing some. The table has a few hundred thousand clones, around 84% seen once; the top ten hold 6.8%. What was sequenced was PBMCs or T cells enriched from blood (not recorded which). The receptors stem from a woman aged 40 to 50 who had recovered from COVID-19.

This clone showed up just a few times. The rearrangement joins TRBV5-1 to TRBJ2-7, with D possibly matching TRBD1 (5 bases). Germline V gene sequence: CDR1 SGHRS, CDR2 YFSETQ. This CDR3 is built from 15 residues. V was clipped by 5 bases and J by 0 bases, with 15 bases between them. CDR3 protein: CASRVATGDSYEQYV. The CDR3 bases are TGCGCCAGCAGGGTGGCTACAGGAGACTCCTACGAGCAGTACGTC.

This clone has a handful of counts. The rearrangement links TRBV4-2 to TRBJ2-7, with TRBD2 matching 14 bases. The CDR3 has 16 amino acids. The V segment lost 3 bases and the J segment 2 bases; nucleotides outside the gene matches: 3. The germline V gene has CDR1 LGHNA and CDR2 YNFKEQ. The DNA for the CDR3 is TGTGCCAGCAGCCAGGGACTAGCGGGAGTGGCCTACGAGCAGTACTTC. Protein product: CASSQGLAGVAYEQYF.

V gene TRBV28 combines with J gene TRBJ1-2; D call uncertain. The CDR3 spans 13 residues. Trimming stripped 3 bases from V and 4 bases from J, with 9 bases between. Germline V lookup: CDR1 MDHEN, CDR2 SYDVKM. CDR3 in amino acids: CASSFTGSYGYTF. CDR3 sequence (DNA): TGTGCCAGCAGTTTTACCGGGTCCTATGGCTACACCTTC.

This clone turned up a few times. Other DNA sequences within the sample encode an identical CDR3. This rearrangement joins TRBV19 to TRBJ2-1, with 8 bases that match TRBD2. With V trimmed by 5 bases and J by 14 bases, 11 bases remained unmatched. The germline V gene encodes CDR1 LNHDA and CDR2 SQIVND (reference sequence). The CDR3 sequence is 13 residues long. As DNA, the CDR3 is TGTGCCAGTAGTTCGGACAGACTAGCGAGGAAGTTCTTC. It specifies CASSSDRLARKFF.

The count of this clone is one. The V call is TRBV5-8, the J call TRBJ2-5; D gene uncertain. The CDR3 contains 13 residues. V was clipped by 0 bases and J by 4 bases, with 7 bases between them. CDR1 is SGHTS and CDR2 is YDEGEE in the germline V gene. CDR3 sequence (DNA): TGTGCCAGCAGCTTGGGCCAGCGAGAGACCCAGTACTTC. This codes for CASSLGQRETQYF.

The sample holds a few counts of this clone. The chain couples TRBV2 to TRBJ1-6; no clear D gene. The germline V gene has CDR1 SNHLY and CDR2 FYNNEI. The CDR3 sequence is 14 residues long. V was trimmed by 6 bases and J by 7 bases, leaving 13 bases between them. CDR3 amino acids: CASSAREYNSPLHF. The CDR3 DNA reads as TGTGCCAGCAGCGCCCGGGAATACAATTCACCCCTCCACTTT.

The chain employs TRBV9 and TRBJ1-3; 8 nucleotides agree with TRBD1. Trimming at V came to 2 bases and at J to 1 base, leaving 11 bases not matched to a gene. Germline CDR1 SGDLS, CDR2 YYNGEE. The CDR3 is made up of 18 amino acids. CDR3 residues: CASSVYSDRGLSGNTIYF. In DNA, the CDR3 is TGTGCCAGCAGCGTGTATAGCGACAGGGGATTATCTGGAAACACCATATATTTT.

This chain links TRBV11-2 with TRBJ2-2; 8 bases match TRBD2. Germline CDR1 is SGHAT and CDR2 is FQNNGV. The CDR3 spans 15 residues. V lost 1 base to trimming and J lost 3 bases; unmatched junction nucleotides: 1. The CDR3 DNA sequence: TGTGCCAGCAGCTTAGCGGGAGGGCACACCGGGGAGCTGTTTTTT. Translation: CASSLAGGHTGELFF.